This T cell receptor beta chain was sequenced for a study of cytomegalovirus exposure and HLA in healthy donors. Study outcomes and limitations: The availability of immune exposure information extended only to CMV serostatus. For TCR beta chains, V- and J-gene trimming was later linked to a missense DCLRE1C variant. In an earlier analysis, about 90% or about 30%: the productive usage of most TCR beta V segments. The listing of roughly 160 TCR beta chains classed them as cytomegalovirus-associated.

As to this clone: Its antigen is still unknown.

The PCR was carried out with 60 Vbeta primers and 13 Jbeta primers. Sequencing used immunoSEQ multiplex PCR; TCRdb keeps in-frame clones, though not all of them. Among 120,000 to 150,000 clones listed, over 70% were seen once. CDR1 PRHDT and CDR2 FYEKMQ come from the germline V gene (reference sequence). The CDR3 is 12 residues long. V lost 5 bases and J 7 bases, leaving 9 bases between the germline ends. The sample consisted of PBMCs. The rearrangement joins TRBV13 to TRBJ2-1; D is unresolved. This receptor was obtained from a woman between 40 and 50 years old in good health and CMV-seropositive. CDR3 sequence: CASSAIVNEQFF. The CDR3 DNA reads TGTGCCAGCAGCGCGATAGTAAATGAGCAGTTCTTC.